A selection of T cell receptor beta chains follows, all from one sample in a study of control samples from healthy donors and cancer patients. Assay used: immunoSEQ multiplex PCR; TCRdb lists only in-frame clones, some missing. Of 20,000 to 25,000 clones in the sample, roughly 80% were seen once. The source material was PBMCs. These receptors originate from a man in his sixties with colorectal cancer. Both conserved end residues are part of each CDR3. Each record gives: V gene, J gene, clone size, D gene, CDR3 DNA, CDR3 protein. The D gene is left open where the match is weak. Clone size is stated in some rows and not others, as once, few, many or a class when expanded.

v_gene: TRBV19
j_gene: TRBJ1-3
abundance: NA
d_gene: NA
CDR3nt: TGTGCCAGTAGAGGGGTCTCTGGAAACACCATATATTTT
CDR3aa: CASRGVSGNTIYF

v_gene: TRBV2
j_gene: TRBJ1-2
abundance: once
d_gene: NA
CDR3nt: TGTGCCAGCAGGGATGGTGGGACAAATGGCTACACCTTC
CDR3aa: CASRDGGTNGYTF

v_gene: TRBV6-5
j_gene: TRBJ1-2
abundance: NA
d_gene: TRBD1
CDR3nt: TGTGCCAGCAGTTCTATCGGGACAGGGTCTGGCTACACCTTC
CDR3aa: CASSSIGTGSGYTF

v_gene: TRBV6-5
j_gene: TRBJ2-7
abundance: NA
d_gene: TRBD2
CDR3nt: TGTGCCAGCAGTTACGGGGCGGGGGGGCAGTACGAGCAGTACTTC
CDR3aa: CASSYGAGGQYEQYF

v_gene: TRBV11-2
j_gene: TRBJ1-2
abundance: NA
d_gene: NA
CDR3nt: TGTGCCAGCAGCTTGGTAGGACAGAGCTACACCTTC
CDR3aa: CASSLVGQSYTF

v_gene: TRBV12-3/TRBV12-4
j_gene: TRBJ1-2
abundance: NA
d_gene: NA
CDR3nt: TGTGCCAGCAGCCTAGAGGGGTATGGCTACACCTTC
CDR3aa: CASSLEGYGYTF

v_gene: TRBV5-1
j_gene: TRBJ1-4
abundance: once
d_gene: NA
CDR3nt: TGCGCCAGCAGCTTGGGTGACACGGTTAATGAAAAACTGTTTTTT
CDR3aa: CASSLGDTVNEKLFF

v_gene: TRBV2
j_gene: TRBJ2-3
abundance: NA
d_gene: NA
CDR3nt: TGTGCCAGCAGTGAAGCGCGGCGGAGCACAGATACGCAGTATTTT
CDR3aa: CASSEARRSTDTQYF

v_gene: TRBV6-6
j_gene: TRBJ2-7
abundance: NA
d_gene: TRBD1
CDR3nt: TGTGCCAGCAGTTACAGGGACAGGGCCTACGAGCAGTACTTC
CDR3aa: CASSYRDRAYEQYF

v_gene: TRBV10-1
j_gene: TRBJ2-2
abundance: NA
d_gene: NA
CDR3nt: TGCGCCAGCAGTGAGTCCTCTCTCGCCACCGGGGAGCTGTTTTTT
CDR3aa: CASSESSLATGELFF

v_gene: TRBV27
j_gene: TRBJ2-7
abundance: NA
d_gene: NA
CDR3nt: TGTGCCAGCAGTTTAGCCGCGGCCAGCCCTTACGAGCAGTACTTC
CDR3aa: CASSLAAASPYEQYF

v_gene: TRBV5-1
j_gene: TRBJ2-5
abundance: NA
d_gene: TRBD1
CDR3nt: TGCGCCAGCAGCTCGGGACAGCTGCTTCAAGAGACCCAGTACTTC
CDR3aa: CASSSGQLLQETQYF

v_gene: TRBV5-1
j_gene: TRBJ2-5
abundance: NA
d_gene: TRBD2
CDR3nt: TGCGCCAGCAGCCAAGCGGGGGGGCCCGAGACCCAGTACTTC
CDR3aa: CASSQAGGPETQYF

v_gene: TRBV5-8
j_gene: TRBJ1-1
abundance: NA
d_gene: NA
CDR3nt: TGTGCCAGCAGCTTGGGGGCCAGGAACACTGAAGCTTTCTTT
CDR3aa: CASSLGARNTEAFF

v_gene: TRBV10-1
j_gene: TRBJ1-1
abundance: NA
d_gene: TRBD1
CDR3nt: TGCGCCAGCAGGACGACAGGGTCGAGCACTGAAGCTTTCTTT
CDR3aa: CASRTTGSSTEAFF

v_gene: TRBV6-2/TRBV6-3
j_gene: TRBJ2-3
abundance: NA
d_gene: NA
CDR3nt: TGTGCCAGCAGTTACGTGGGCTCTAGCACAGATACGCAGTATTTT
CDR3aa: CASSYVGSSTDTQYF

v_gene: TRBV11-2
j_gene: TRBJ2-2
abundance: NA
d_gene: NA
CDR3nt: TGTGCCAGCAGCAATCCCACTAGGGCGCCCACCGGGGAGCTGTTTTTT
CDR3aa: CASSNPTRAPTGELFF

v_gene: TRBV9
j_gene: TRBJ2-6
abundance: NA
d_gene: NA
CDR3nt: TGTGCCAGCAGCGAGGCGACAGGCTTGTTCTCTGGGGCCAACGTCCTGACTTTC
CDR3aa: CASSEATGLFSGANVLTF

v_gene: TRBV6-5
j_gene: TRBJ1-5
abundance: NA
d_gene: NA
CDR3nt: TGTGCCAGCAGTTTGGCCGGCGGGGCCCAGCATTTT
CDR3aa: CASSLAGGAQHF

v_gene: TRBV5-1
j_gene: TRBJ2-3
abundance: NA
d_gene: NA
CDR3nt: TGCGCCAGCAGCTTGACAGGATTGGACACAGATACGCAGTATTTT
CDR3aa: CASSLTGLDTDTQYF

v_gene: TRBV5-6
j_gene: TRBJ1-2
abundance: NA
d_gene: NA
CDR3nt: TGTGCCAGCAGCCGGGCGACCGATTGGTATGGCTACACCTTC
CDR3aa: CASSRATDWYGYTF

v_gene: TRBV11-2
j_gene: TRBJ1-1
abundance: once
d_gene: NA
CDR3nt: TGTGCCAGCAGCTTATGGGGGGGTTTCCCTGAAGCTTTCTTT
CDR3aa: CASSLWGGFPEAFF

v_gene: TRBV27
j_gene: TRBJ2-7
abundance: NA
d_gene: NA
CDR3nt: TGTGCCAGCAGCCGGGGGCGGGTCACCTACGAGCAGTACTTC
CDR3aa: CASSRGRVTYEQYF

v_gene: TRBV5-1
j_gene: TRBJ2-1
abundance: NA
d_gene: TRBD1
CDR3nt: TGCGCCAGCAGCGTCCGCGGGACAGGGGGTCTCGATGAGCAGTTCTTC
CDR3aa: CASSVRGTGGLDEQFF

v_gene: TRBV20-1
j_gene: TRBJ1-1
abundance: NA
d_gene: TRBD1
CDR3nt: TGCAGTGCTAGTAACCCGGGACAGATGAACACTGAAGCTTTCTTT
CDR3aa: CSASNPGQMNTEAFF

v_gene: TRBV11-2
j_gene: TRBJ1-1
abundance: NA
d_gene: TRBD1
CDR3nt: TGTGCCAGCAGCCACAACTATCGGACAGGTAGTTCGGAAGCTTTCTTT
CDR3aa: CASSHNYRTGSSEAFF

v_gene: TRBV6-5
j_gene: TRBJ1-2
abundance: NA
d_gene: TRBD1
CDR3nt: TGTGCCATAGAAGGAGGTGACAGGGGAAGTGGCTACACCTTC
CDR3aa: CAIEGGDRGSGYTF

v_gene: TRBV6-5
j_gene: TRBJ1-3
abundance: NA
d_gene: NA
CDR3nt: TGTGCCAGCAGTTACTCGACTGCCTTCTCTGGAAACACCATATATTTT
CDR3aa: CASSYSTAFSGNTIYF

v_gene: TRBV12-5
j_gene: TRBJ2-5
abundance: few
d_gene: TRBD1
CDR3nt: TGTGCTAGATCAGGCGGATCCCCCTTGACAGGGGGCTCAGGGACCCAGTACTTC
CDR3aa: CARSGGSPLTGGSGTQYF